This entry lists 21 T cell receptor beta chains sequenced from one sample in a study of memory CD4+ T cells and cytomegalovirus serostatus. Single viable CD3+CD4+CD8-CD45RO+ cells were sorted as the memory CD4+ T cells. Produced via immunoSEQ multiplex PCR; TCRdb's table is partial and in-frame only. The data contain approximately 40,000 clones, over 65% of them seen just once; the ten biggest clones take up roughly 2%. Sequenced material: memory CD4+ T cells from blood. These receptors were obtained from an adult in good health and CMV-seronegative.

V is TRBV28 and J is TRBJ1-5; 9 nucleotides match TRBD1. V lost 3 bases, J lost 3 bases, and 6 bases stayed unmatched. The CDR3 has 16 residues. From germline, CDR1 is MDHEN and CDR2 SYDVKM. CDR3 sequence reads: CASSFPRDRDNQPQHF. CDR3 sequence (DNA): TGTGCCAGCAGTTTTCCTAGGGACAGGGACAATCAGCCCCAGCATTTT.

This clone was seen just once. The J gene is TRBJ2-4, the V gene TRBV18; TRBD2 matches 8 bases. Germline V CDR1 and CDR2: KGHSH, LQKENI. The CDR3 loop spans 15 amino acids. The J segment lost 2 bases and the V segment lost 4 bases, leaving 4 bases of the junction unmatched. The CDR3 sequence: CASSLRGGTKNIQYF. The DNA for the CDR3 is TGTGCCAGCTCACTCCGGGGGGGGACCAAAAACATTCAGTACTTC.

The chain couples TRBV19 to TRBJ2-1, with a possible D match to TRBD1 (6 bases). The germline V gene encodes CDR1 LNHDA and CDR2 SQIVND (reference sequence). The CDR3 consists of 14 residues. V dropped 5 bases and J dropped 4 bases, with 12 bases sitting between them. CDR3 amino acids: CASSWGRGYNEQFF. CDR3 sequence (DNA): TGTGCCAGTAGTTGGGGCAGGGGTTACAATGAGCAGTTCTTC.

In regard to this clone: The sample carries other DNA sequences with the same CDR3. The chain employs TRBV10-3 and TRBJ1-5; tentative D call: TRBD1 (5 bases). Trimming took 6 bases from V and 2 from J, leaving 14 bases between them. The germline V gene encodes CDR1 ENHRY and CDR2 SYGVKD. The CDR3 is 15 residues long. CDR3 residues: CAISQDKAGNQPQHF. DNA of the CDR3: TGTGCCATCAGCCAGGACAAGGCGGGCAATCAGCCCCAGCATTTT.

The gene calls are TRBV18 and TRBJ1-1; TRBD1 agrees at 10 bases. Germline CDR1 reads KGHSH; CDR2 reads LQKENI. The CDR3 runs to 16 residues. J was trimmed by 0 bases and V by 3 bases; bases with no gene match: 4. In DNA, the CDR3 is TGTGCCAGCTCACCCATGGGACAGGGGATGAACACTGAAGCTTTCTTT. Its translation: CASSPMGQGMNTEAFF.

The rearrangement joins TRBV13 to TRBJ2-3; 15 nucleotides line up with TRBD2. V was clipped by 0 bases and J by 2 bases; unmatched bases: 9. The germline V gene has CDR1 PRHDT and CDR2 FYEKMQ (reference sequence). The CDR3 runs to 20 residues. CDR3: CASSLGRGLAGGRPTDTQYF. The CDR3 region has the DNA TGTGCCAGCAGCTTAGGCCGAGGACTAGCGGGGGGGCGCCCCACAGATACGCAGTATTTT.

CDR3 residues: CSVGGVRGRNTEAFF. CDR3 bases: TGCAGCGTTGGGGGGGTAAGGGGTCGGAACACTGAAGCTTTCTTT. This chain connects TRBV29-1 to TRBJ1-1, with a tentative D call TRBD1 (5 bases). V shed 4 bases and J shed 1 base, with 16 bases lying between them. The CDR3 sequence is 15 residues long. CDR1 is SQVTM and CDR2 is ANQGSEA in the germline V gene.

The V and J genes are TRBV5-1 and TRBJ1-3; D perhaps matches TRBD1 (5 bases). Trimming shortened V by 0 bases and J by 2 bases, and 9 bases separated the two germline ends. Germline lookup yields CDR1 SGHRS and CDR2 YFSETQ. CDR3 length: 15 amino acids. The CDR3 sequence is CASSLAGGAGNTIYF. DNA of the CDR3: TGCGCCAGCAGCTTGGCCGGAGGGGCTGGAAACACCATATATTTT.

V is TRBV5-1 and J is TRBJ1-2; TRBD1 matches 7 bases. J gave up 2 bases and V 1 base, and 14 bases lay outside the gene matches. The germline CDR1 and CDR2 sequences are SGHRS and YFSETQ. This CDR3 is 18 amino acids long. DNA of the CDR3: TGCGCCAGCAGCTTGCAGATGGGACAGAAATTTTCAAACTATGGCTACACCTTC. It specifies CASSLQMGQKFSNYGYTF.

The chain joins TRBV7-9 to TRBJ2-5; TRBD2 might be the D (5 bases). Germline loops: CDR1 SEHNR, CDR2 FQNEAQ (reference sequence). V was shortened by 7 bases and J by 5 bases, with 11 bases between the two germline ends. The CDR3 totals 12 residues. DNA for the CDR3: TGTGCCAGCACCGCGGGCCATGAGACCCAGTACTTC. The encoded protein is CASTAGHETQYF.

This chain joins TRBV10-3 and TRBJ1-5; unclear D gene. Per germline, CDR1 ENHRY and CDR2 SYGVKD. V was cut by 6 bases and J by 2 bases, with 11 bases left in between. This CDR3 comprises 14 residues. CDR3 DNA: TGTGCCATCAGCCCCAAGGGAGGCAATCAGCCCCAGCATTTT. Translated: CAISPKGGNQPQHF.

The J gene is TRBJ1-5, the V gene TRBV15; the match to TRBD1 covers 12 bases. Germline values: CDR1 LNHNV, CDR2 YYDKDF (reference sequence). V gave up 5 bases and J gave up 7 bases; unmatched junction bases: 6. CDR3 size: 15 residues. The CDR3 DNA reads TGTGCCACCAGCCCGGGACAGGGGGCAGGACAGCCCCAGCATTTT. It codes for CATSPGQGAGQPQHF.

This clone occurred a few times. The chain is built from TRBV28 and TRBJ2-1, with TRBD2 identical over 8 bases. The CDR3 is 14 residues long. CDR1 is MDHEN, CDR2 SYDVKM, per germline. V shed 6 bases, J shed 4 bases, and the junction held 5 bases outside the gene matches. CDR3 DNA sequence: TGTGCCAGCAGGATAGCGGGGAGGTACAATGAGCAGTTCTTC. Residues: CASRIAGRYNEQFF.

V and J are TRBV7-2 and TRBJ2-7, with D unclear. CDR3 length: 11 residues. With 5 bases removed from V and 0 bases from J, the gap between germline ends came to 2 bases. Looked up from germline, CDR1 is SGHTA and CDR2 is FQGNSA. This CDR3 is CASSLSYEQYF. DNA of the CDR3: TGTGCCAGCAGCCTCTCCTACGAGCAGTACTTC.

For the CDR3, the DNA is TGTGCCTGGAAATTGGAGCGGTGGGTCGAGCAGTACTTC. This gives the protein CAWKLERWVEQYF. This chain uses TRBV30 with TRBJ2-7; possibly TRBD2 for D (5 bases). Germline values: CDR1 GTSNPN, CDR2 SVGIG (reference sequence). The CDR3 is 13 amino acids. V lost 4 bases and J lost 6, with 16 bases in between.

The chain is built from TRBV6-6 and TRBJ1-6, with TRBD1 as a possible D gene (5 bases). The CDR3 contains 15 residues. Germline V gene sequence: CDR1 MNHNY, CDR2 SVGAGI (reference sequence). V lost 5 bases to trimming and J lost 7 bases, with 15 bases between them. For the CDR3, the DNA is TGTGCCAGCAGTCGCCGAGGCGGGGGGAATTCACCCCTCCACTTT. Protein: CASSRRGGGNSPLHF.

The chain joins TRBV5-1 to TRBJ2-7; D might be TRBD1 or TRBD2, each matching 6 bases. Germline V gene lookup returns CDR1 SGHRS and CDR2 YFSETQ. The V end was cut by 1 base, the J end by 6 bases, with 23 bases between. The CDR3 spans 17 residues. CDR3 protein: CASSLIPFKPGEVEQYF. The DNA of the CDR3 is TGCGCCAGCAGCTTGATACCTTTCAAACCAGGGGAGGTCGAGCAGTACTTC.

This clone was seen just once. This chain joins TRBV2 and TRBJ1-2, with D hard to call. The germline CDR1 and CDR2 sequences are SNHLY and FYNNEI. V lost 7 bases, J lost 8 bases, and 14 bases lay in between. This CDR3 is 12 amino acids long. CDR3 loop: CASIKASGGYTF. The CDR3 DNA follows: TGTGCCAGCATTAAAGCCTCAGGAGGCTACACCTTC.

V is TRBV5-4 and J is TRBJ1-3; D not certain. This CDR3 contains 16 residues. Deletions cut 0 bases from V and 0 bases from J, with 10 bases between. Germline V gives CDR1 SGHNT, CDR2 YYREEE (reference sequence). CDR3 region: CASSLAAETSGNTIYF. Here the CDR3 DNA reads TGTGCCAGCAGCTTGGCCGCGGAAACCTCTGGAAACACCATATATTTT.

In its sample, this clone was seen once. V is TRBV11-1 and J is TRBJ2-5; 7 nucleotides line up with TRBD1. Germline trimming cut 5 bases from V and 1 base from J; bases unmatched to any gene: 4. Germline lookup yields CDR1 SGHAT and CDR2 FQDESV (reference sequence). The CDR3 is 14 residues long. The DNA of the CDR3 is TGTGCCAGCAGCCCGCGACAGGGCCAAGAGACCCAGTACTTC. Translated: CASSPRQGQETQYF.

The CDR3, as DNA: TGTGCCAGCAGCTTAACCAGGGAGGGTACGCAGTATTTT. Amino acid sequence: CASSLTREGTQYF. The rearrangement links TRBV7-3 to TRBJ2-3, with 7 bases lining up with TRBD2. Per germline, CDR1 SGHTA and CDR2 FQGTGA. The CDR3 loop spans 13 amino acids. V was clipped by 0 bases and J by 8 bases; unmatched bases: 2. Looking up the rest from reference TRBV7-3 and TRBJ2-3 gives the full variable domain: GAGVSQTPSNKVTEKGKYVELRCDPISGHTALYWYRQSLGQGPEFLIYFQGTGAADDSGLPNDRFFAVRPEGSVSTLKIQRTERGDSAVYLCASSLTREGTQYFGPGTRLTVL.